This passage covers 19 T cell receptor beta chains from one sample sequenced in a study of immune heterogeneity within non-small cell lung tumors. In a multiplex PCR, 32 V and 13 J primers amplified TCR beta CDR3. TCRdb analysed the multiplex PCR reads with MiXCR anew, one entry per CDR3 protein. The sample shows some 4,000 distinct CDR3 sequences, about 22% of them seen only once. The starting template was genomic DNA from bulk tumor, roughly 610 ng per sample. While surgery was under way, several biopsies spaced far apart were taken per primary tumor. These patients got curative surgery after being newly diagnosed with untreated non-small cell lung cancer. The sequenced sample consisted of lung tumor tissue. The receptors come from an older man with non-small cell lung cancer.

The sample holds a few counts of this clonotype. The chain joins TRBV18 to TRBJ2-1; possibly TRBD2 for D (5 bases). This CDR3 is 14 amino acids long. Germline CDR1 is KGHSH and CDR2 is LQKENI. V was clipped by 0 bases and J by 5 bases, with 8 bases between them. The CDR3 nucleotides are TGTGCCAGCTCACCACCTGGGAGAGACAATGAGCAGTTCTTC. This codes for CASSPPGRDNEQFF.

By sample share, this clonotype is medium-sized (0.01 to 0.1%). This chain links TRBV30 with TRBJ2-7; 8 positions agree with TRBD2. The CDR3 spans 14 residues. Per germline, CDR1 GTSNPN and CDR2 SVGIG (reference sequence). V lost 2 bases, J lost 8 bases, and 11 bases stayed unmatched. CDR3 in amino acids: CAWSLGGDLKKQYF. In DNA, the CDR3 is TGTGCCTGGAGTCTCGGGGGGGACCTAAAGAAGCAGTACTTC.

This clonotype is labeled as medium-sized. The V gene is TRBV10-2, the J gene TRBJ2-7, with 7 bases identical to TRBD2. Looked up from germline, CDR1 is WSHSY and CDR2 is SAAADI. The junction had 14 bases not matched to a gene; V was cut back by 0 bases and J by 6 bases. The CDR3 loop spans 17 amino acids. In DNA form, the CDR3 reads TGCGCCAGCAGTGAGTCCAACTGGCGGGAGTTTATCTCCGAGCAGTACTTC. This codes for CASSESNWREFISEQYF.

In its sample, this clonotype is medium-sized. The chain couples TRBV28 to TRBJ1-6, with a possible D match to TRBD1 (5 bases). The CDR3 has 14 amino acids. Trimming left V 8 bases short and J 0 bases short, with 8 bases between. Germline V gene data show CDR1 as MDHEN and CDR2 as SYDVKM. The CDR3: CASQGVSYNSPLHF. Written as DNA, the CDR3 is TGTGCCAGCCAAGGGGTCTCCTATAATTCACCCCTCCACTTT.

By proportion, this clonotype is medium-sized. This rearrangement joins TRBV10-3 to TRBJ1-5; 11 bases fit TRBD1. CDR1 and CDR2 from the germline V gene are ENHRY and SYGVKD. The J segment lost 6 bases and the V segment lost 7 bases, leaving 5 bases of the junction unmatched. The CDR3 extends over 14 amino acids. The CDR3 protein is CAIKGQGEGQPQHF. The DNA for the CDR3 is TGTGCCATCAAGGGACAGGGGGAGGGTCAGCCCCAGCATTTT.

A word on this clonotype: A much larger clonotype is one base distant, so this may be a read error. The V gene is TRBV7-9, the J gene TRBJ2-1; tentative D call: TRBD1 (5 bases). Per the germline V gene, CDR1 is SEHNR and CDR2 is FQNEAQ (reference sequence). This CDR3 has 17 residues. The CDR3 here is CASSLEGRASSYNEHFF. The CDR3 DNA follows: TGTGCCAGCAGCTTAGAGGGCAGGGCCAGCTCCTACAATGAGCATTTCTTC.

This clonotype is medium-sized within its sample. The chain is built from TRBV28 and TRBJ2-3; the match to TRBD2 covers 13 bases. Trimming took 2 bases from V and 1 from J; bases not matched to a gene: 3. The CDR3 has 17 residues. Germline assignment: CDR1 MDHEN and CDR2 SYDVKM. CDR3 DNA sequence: TGTGCCAGCAGTTTAATAGGACTAGCGGGAGGCACAGATACGCAGTATTTT. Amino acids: CASSLIGLAGGTDTQYF.

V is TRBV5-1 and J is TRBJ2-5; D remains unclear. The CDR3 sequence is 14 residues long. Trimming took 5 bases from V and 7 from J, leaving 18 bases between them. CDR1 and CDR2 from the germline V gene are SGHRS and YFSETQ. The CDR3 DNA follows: TGCGCCAGCAGTTCTGACCTAGACTTCGGGACCCAGTACTTC. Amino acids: CASSSDLDFGTQYF.

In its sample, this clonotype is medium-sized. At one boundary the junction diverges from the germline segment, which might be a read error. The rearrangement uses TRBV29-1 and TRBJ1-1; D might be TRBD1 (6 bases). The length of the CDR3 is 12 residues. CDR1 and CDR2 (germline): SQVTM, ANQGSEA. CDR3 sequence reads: CSLTGGGTTSSF. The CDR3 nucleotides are TGCAGCCTTACCGGTGGGGGGACAACATCATCCTTT. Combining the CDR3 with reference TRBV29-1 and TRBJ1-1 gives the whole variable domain SAVISQKPSRDICQRGTSLTIQCQVDSQVTMMFWYRQQPGQSLTLIATANQGSEATYESGFVIDKFPISRPNLTFSTLTVSNMSPEDSSIYLCSLTGGGTTSSFGQGTRLTVV.

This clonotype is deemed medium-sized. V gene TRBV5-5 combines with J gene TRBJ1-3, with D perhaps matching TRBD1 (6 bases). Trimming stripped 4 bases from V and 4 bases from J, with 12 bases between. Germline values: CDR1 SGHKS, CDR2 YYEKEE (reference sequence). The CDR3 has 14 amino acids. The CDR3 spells CASSGGRLGNTIYF. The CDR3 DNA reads TGTGCCAGCAGCGGGGGGCGGCTGGGAAACACCATATATTTT.

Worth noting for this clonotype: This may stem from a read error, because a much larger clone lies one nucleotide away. The CDR3 reads CSAFSQGGLATYEKYF. CDR3 nucleotides: TGCAGTGCCTTCTCCCAGGGGGGACTAGCGACATACGAGAAGTACTTC. The V and J genes are TRBV20-1 and TRBJ2-7, with TRBD2 identical over 10 bases. CDR3 length: 16 residues. Germline V gene lookup returns CDR1 DFQATT and CDR2 SNEGSKA (reference sequence).

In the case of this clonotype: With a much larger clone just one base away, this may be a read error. The CDR3 is CSETLGGINSPLHF. The CDR3 nucleotides are TGCAGTGAAACCCTGGGGGGAATTAATTCACCCCTCCACTTT. This chain links TRBV20-1 with TRBJ1-6, with D possibly TRBD1 on 5 matching bases. The V gene lost 7 bases and the J gene lost 6 bases, with 16 bases spanning the gap. CDR1 DFQATT and CDR2 SNEGSKA come from the germline V gene (reference sequence). The length of the CDR3 is 14 residues.

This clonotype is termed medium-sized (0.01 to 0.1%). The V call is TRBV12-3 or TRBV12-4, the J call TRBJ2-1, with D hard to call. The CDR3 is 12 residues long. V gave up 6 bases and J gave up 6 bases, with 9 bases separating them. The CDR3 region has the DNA TGTGCCAGCAGGCGCTCGGCCAATGAGCAGTTCTTC. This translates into CASRRSANEQFF.

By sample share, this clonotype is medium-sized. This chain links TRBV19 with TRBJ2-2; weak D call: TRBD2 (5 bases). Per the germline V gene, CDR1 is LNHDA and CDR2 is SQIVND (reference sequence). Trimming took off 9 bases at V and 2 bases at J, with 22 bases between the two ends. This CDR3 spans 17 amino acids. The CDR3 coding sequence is TGTGCCAGCCTCCCTGGGAGTCCGCTTCTTAACACCGGGGAGCTGTTTTTT. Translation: CASLPGSPLLNTGELFF.

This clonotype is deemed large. CDR3 DNA sequence: TGTGCCATAGGCGGGTCCAAGTTCGATGAGCAGTTCTTC. Translating gives CAIGGSKFDEQFF. The V gene is TRBV10-3, the J gene TRBJ2-1; D is perhaps TRBD2 (5 bases). The V end was cut by 9 bases, the J end by 8 bases, with 17 bases between. Germline CDR1 reads ENHRY; CDR2 reads SYGVKD. This CDR3 region has 13 residues.

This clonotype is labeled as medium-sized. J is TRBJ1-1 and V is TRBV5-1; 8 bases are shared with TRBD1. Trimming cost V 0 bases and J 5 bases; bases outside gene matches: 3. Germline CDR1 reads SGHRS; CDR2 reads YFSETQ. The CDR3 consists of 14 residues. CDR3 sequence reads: CASSLATGGTEAFF. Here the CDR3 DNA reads TGCGCCAGCAGCTTGGCAACAGGGGGGACTGAAGCTTTCTTT.

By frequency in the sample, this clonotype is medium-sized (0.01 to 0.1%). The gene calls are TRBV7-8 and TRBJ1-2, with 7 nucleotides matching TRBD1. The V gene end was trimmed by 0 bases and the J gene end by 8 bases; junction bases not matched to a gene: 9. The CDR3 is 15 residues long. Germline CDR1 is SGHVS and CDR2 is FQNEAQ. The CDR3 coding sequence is TGTGCCAGCAGCTTAGCCCCCTCGGCAGGGGGAGGCTACACCTTC. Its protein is CASSLAPSAGGGYTF.

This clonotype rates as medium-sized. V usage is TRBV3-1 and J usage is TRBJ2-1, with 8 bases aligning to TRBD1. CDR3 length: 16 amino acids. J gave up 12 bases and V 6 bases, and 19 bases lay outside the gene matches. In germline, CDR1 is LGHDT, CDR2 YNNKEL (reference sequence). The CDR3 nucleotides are TGTGCCAGCAGAATAAATCAGGGGGCTCCTCTAATCGGGCAGTTCTTC. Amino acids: CASRINQGAPLIGQFF.

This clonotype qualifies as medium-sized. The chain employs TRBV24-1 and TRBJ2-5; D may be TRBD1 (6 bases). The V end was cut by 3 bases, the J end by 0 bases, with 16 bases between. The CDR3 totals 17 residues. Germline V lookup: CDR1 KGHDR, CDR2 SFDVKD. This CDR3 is CATSDPSTGSYQETQYF. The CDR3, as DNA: TGTGCCACCAGTGATCCATCGACAGGCTCGTACCAAGAGACCCAGTACTTC.